This T cell receptor (beta chain) was obtained from a study of shared clonotypes between healthy human individuals. Comment on this clone: Its matching antigen is unknown.

V was cut by 0 bases and J by 6 bases, with 15 bases left in between. The CDR3 extends over 15 amino acids. The V gene's germline CDR1 is SGHRS and CDR2 YFSETQ. Some clones are missing from TCRdb's copy, which holds only in-frame ones; the method was immunoSEQ multiplex PCR. This sample has 2 million to 3 million clones, with 93% found just once. Overall study findings and caveats: Naive subsets usually exceeded memory subsets in estimated richness.

The receptor was isolated from a man aged 18 to 29 in good health. Some clones in this sample may be carry-over from other donors' samples. Sequenced sample: naive CD4+ T cells from PBMCs. Regarding subset: CD45RA+ positively selected. The V and J genes are TRBV5-1 and TRBJ1-1; possible D gene TRBD1, 6 bases. The CDR3 is CASSLGVQGGAEAFF. The CDR3, as DNA: TGCGCCAGCAGCTTGGGCGTACAGGGTGGAGCTGAAGCTTTCTTT.